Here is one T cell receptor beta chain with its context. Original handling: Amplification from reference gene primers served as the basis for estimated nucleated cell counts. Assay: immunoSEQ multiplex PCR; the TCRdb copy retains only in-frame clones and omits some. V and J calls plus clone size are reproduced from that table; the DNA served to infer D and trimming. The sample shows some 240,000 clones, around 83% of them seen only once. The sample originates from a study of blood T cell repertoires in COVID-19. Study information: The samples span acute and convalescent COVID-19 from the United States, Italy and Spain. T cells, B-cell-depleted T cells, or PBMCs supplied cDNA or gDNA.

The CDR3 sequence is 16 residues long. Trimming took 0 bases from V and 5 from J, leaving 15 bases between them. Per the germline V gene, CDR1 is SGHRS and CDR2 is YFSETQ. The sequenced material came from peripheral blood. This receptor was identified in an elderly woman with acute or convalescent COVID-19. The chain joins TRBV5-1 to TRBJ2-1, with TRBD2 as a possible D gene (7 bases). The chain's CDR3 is CASSLVGGRVDNEQFF. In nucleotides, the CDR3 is TGCGCCAGCAGCTTGGTGGGGGGGCGAGTTGACAATGAGCAGTTCTTC.